One sample yielded the 17 T cell receptor beta chains listed below, sequenced in a study of blood T cell repertoires in COVID-19. Generated by immunoSEQ multiplex PCR, the TCRdb table keeps only in-frame clones and is missing some. The sample includes about 130,000 clones, roughly 81% seen only once; the top ten take about 13%. Sequenced material: peripheral blood. The receptor source for this set is a human donor in a cohort sampled during active COVID-19.

CDR3 sequence: CASSPGLQGDTQYF. The CDR3 DNA follows: TGTGCCAGCAGCCCCGGTCTCCAGGGTGATACGCAGTATTTT. The rearrangement links TRBV7-6 to TRBJ2-3; possibly TRBD1 for D (5 bases). Trimming took 5 bases from V and 6 from J, leaving 15 bases between them. The germline V gene encodes CDR1 SGHVS and CDR2 FNYEAQ. CDR3 length equals 14 residues. The full variable domain, with the rest looked up from reference TRBV7-6 and TRBJ2-3, is GAGVSQSPRYKVTKRGQDVALRCDPISGHVSLYWYRQALGQGPEFLTYFNYEAQQDKSGLPNDRFSAERPEGSISTLTIQRTEQRDSAMYRCASSPGLQGDTQYFGPGTRLTVL.

The chain links TRBV9 to TRBJ2-7; 9 positions match TRBD1. V shed 0 bases and J 4 bases; nucleotides not matched to a gene: 5. The CDR3 has 15 residues. Germline CDR1 is SGDLS and CDR2 is YYNGEE. The CDR3 spells CASSVEGTGLYEQYF. DNA for the CDR3: TGTGCCAGCAGCGTAGAGGGGACAGGGCTGTACGAGCAGTACTTC.

V and J are TRBV6-4 and TRBJ1-2; D may be TRBD1 (6 bases). With 6 bases removed from V and 3 bases from J, the gap between germline ends came to 20 bases. This CDR3 is built from 16 residues. The germline V gene encodes CDR1 MRHNA and CDR2 SNTAGT. The CDR3 bases are TGTGCCAGCAGGGAAACCGGGACACGTTCTCACTATGGCTACACCTTC. It specifies CASRETGTRSHYGYTF.

The rearrangement links TRBV4-1 to TRBJ1-2; 9 bases map to TRBD1. V lost 4 bases and J lost 4; bases outside the gene matches: 13. CDR1 and CDR2 from the germline V gene are MGHRA and YSYEKL. This CDR3 is 17 amino acids long. The CDR3 region has the DNA TGCGCCAGCAGCCCTGCGGGACAGGGTATTAAATTCTATGGCTACACCTTC. Translation gives CASSPAGQGIKFYGYTF.

This clone occurred once. The rearrangement links TRBV7-8 to TRBJ2-7; TRBD2 might be the D (7 bases). V was pared by 5 bases and J by 2 bases, with 16 bases between. The germline V gene encodes CDR1 SGHVS and CDR2 FQNEAQ. This CDR3 has 15 residues. The CDR3 nucleotides read TGTGCCAGCAGCCTGGGGGGGCAGGCGGCCTACGAGCAGTACTTC. It specifies CASSLGGQAAYEQYF.

This sequence joins TRBV3-1 (or the pseudogene TRBV3-2) and TRBJ2-7; 11 bases align to TRBD2. The J segment lost 8 bases and the V segment lost 0 bases, leaving 9 bases of the junction unmatched. Per germline, CDR1 LGHDT and CDR2 YNNKEL (reference sequence). The CDR3 runs 16 residues. CDR3 DNA sequence: TGTGCCAGCAGCCAAGATCCCCTAGCGGGGGGCAGACAGCAGTACTTC. This gives the protein CASSQDPLAGGRQQYF.

This clone has a handful of counts. V usage is TRBV19 and J usage is TRBJ1-5; D possibly corresponds to TRBD1 (5 bases). V lost 4 bases and J lost 6, with 10 bases in between. CDR1 is LNHDA and CDR2 is SQIVND in the germline V gene (reference sequence). CDR3 length: 13 residues. CDR3 in amino acids: CASSNGGGQPQHF. CDR3 nucleotide sequence: TGTGCCAGTAGTAATGGGGGAGGTCAGCCCCAGCATTTT.

The rearrangement uses TRBV6-1 and TRBJ1-2; D gene ambiguous. Germline loops: CDR1 MNHNS, CDR2 SASEGT. CDR3 length equals 13 residues. V was shortened by 3 bases and J by 4 bases, with 9 bases between the two germline ends. The CDR3, as DNA: TGTGCCAGCAGTGATGGAGGCCGCTATGGCTACACCTTC. Protein sequence: CASSDGGRYGYTF.

This chain uses TRBV19 with TRBJ2-5, with TRBD1 as a possible D gene (6 bases). The CDR3 sequence is 12 residues long. V lost 6 bases and J 5 bases, leaving 10 bases between the germline ends. CDR1 and CDR2 from the germline V gene are LNHDA and SQIVND (reference sequence). CDR3 protein: CASSGQRETQYF. The CDR3 region has the DNA TGTGCCAGTAGCGGACAGAGGGAGACCCAGTACTTC.

This chain joins TRBV3-1 (or the pseudogene TRBV3-2) and TRBJ2-1, with D possibly matching TRBD2 (7 bases). The germline CDR1 and CDR2 sequences are LGHDT and YNNKEL (reference sequence). Trimming removed 0 bases from V and 9 bases from J, with 18 bases in between. There are 16 residues in the CDR3. The CDR3 DNA sequence: TGTGCCAGCAGCCAAGATGGGGCGGGGGCTATCACTGAGCAGTTCTTC. Amino acid sequence: CASSQDGAGAITEQFF.

This clone was seen a few times. The V call is TRBV9, the J call TRBJ1-2; D is undetermined. With 0 bases removed from V and 1 base from J, the gap between germline ends came to 10 bases. Germline values: CDR1 SGDLS, CDR2 YYNGEE. The CDR3 has 15 residues. The CDR3 sequence: CASSVEEGLNYGYTF. CDR3 coding DNA: TGTGCCAGCAGCGTAGAAGAGGGCCTTAACTATGGCTACACCTTC.

J is TRBJ2-3 and V is TRBV7-9; 14 bases map to TRBD2. The CDR3 contains 17 residues. With 5 bases clipped from V and 2 bases from J, the junction kept 6 bases outside the gene matches. Per the germline V gene, CDR1 is SEHNR and CDR2 is FQNEAQ (reference sequence). The CDR3 protein is CASSLGTSGGPTDTQYF. The CDR3 region has the DNA TGTGCCAGCAGCCTAGGGACTAGCGGGGGCCCCACAGATACGCAGTATTTT. Full variable domain (missing parts from reference TRBV7-9 and TRBJ2-3): DTGVSQNPRHKITKRGQNVTFRCDPISEHNRLYWYRQTLGQGPEFLTYFQNEAQLEKSRLLSDRFSAERPKGSFSTLEIQRTEQGDSAMYLCASSLGTSGGPTDTQYFGPGTRLTVL.

This clone was counted a few times. The V gene is TRBV30, the J gene TRBJ2-5; 14 bases fit TRBD2. Germline trimming cut 4 bases from V and 5 bases from J; bases unmatched to any gene: 6. The CDR3 is made up of 15 amino acids. Germline-derived CDR1 and CDR2 are GTSNPN and SVGIG (reference sequence). In DNA, the CDR3 is TGTGCCTGGACTCTGGGACTAGCGGGGGAGGAGACCCAGTACTTC. Protein sequence: CAWTLGLAGEETQYF.

The genes are TRBV18 and TRBJ2-5; 7 bases align to TRBD1. The germline gives CDR1 KGHSH, CDR2 LQKENI. With 6 bases clipped from V and 5 bases from J, the junction kept 6 bases outside the gene matches. CDR3 size: 13 residues. This CDR3 is CASSTGRGETQYF. CDR3 nucleotide sequence: TGTGCCAGCTCGACAGGGAGAGGGGAGACCCAGTACTTC.

The J gene is TRBJ1-2, the V gene TRBV9, with 8 positions matching TRBD1. The CDR3 has 14 amino acids. V shed 2 bases, J shed 5 bases, and the junction held 5 bases outside the gene matches. Germline V gene lookup returns CDR1 SGDLS and CDR2 YYNGEE. CDR3 bases: TGTGCCAGCAGCGTCCCAGGGGGCGTGTATGGCTACACCTTC. Translation gives CASSVPGGVYGYTF. Based on the CDR3 plus reference TRBV9 and TRBJ1-2, the full variable domain is DSGVTQTPKHLITATGQRVTLRCSPRSGDLSVYWYQQSLDQGLQFLIQYYNGEERAKGNILERFSAQQFPDLHSELNLSSLELGDSALYFCASSVPGGVYGYTFGSGTRLTVV.

In its sample, this clone was seen a few times. The rearrangement joins TRBV6-6 to TRBJ1-6; D not resolved. The germline gives CDR1 MNHNY, CDR2 SVGAGI (reference sequence). With 5 bases removed from V and 7 bases from J, the gap between germline ends came to 12 bases. The CDR3 runs 14 residues. This chain's CDR3 is CASSPLRENSPLHF. The CDR3 DNA reads TGTGCCAGCAGTCCGTTGAGGGAAAATTCACCCCTCCACTTT.

The chain uses TRBV4-1 and TRBJ2-7; 8 bases map to TRBD1. The CDR3 is made up of 15 amino acids. Germline trimming cut 1 base from V and 6 bases from J; bases unmatched to any gene: 8. Germline lookup yields CDR1 MGHRA and CDR2 YSYEKL. The CDR3 spells CASSQGNRGIGEQYF. Written as DNA, the CDR3 is TGCGCCAGCAGCCAAGGCAACAGGGGGATCGGCGAGCAGTACTTC.